These 14 T cell receptor beta chains originate from one sample sequenced in a study of cytomegalovirus exposure and HLA in healthy donors. In the PCR, 60 Vbeta and 13 Jbeta primers were used. Clones were sequenced by immunoSEQ multiplex PCR, and TCRdb holds only the in-frame ones, with some missing. The sample lists over 85,000 clones, roughly 78% occurring once. Sequencing input: PBMCs. Source of these receptors: a woman aged 25 to 45 in good health and CMV-seronegative.

This rearrangement joins TRBV28 to TRBJ2-7; 10 nucleotides align to TRBD1. V lost 6 bases, J lost 3 bases, and 5 bases stayed unmatched. This CDR3 is 14 amino acids long. Germline loops: CDR1 MDHEN, CDR2 SYDVKM. The CDR3: CASSRRDRGYEQYF. In nucleotides, the CDR3 is TGTGCCAGCAGCCGCCGGGACAGGGGCTACGAGCAGTACTTC.

This chain uses TRBV15 with TRBJ2-5; 8 positions agree with TRBD2. This CDR3 has 15 residues. The trim removed 5 bases at V and 3 bases at J, leaving 8 bases unmatched. The germline gives CDR1 LNHNV, CDR2 YYDKDF (reference sequence). The CDR3 here is CATSGGGAGEETQYF. For the CDR3, the DNA is TGTGCCACCAGCGGGGGGGGAGCGGGGGAAGAGACCCAGTACTTC.

This clone was observed once. This chain uses TRBV28 with TRBJ2-7; D is ambiguous. V was pared by 7 bases and J by 1 base, with 8 bases between. Germline V lookup: CDR1 MDHEN, CDR2 SYDVKM. This CDR3 is built from 12 residues. For the CDR3, the DNA is TGTGCCAGCAAGGAGCCTTCCTACGAGCAGTACTTC. This encodes CASKEPSYEQYF.

The V and J genes are TRBV6-5 and TRBJ1-1; D is uncertain. The CDR3 covers 13 residues. V was clipped by 6 bases and J by 2 bases, with 10 bases between them. In germline, CDR1 is MNHEY, CDR2 SVGAGI. The CDR3 spells CASSPFINTEAFF. The CDR3, as DNA: TGTGCCAGCAGCCCTTTTATAAACACTGAAGCTTTCTTT.

The chain couples TRBV19 to TRBJ1-2; TRBD1 matches 9 bases. The germline CDR1 and CDR2 sequences are LNHDA and SQIVND (reference sequence). With V trimmed by 3 bases and J by 4 bases, 6 bases remained unmatched. The CDR3 extends over 15 amino acids. The CDR3 sequence is CASSITGGASYGYTF. CDR3 nucleotide sequence: TGTGCCAGTAGTATCACAGGGGGCGCTAGCTATGGCTACACCTTC.

V usage is TRBV29-1 and J usage is TRBJ1-2, with 8 bases identical to TRBD1. Germline V gene lookup returns CDR1 SQVTM and CDR2 ANQGSEA. The length of the CDR3 is 11 residues. With 6 bases clipped from V and 7 bases from J, the junction kept 4 bases outside the gene matches. The chain's CDR3 is CSVLTGAGYTF. In nucleotides, the CDR3 is TGCAGCGTGCTGACAGGGGCTGGCTACACCTTC.

This sequence joins TRBV6-5 and TRBJ2-1; 7 bases align to TRBD1. The CDR3 contains 15 residues. Germline trimming cut 6 bases from V and 0 bases from J; bases unmatched to any gene: 5. Germline V gene sequence: CDR1 MNHEY, CDR2 SVGAGI. The CDR3 DNA reads TGTGCCAGCAGATCCGGGACAGCCTCCTACAATGAGCAGTTCTTC. Its protein is CASRSGTASYNEQFF.

The table lists this clone with a count of one. This rearrangement joins TRBV11-1 to TRBJ2-5, with 11 positions matching TRBD1. Germline loops: CDR1 SGHAT, CDR2 FQDESV (reference sequence). The J segment lost 5 bases and the V segment lost 5 bases, leaving 10 bases of the junction unmatched. This CDR3 region has 16 residues. As DNA, the CDR3 is TGTGCCAGCAGCCCGGACAGGGGGCTGGTTAGTGAGACCCAGTACTTC. It codes for CASSPDRGLVSETQYF.

The chain employs TRBV2 and TRBJ1-5; D call uncertain. Germline V CDR1 and CDR2: SNHLY, FYNNEI. V was clipped by 2 bases and J by 4 bases, with 12 bases between them. This CDR3 is built from 15 residues. For the CDR3, the DNA is TGTGCCAGCAGTGAATTCGGGGTTGAGAATCAGCCCCAGCATTTT. This sequence encodes CASSEFGVENQPQHF.

Only a few counts were recorded for this clone. This chain uses TRBV11-2 with TRBJ2-5; TRBD2 agrees at 8 bases. The CDR3 extends over 14 amino acids. V trimming: 5 bases; J trimming: 4 bases; junction bases outside the gene matches: 6. Germline lookup yields CDR1 SGHAT and CDR2 FQNNGV. DNA for the CDR3: TGTGCCAGCAGCCGGGGGGGCGGGGGAGAGACCCAGTACTTC. Translated, it gives CASSRGGGGETQYF.

J is TRBJ1-1 and V is TRBV19; D unclear. V was shortened by 6 bases and J by 6 bases, with 11 bases between the two germline ends. The CDR3 contains 12 residues. CDR1 is LNHDA, CDR2 SQIVND, per germline (reference sequence). The CDR3 sequence: CASSPRRPEAFF. For the CDR3, the DNA is TGTGCCAGTAGCCCCAGGAGGCCTGAAGCTTTCTTT.

This clone came up a few times. CDR3 bases: TGCAGCCGACAGGGGCAGGAGACCCAGTACTTC. This encodes CSRQGQETQYF. The chain joins TRBV20-1 to TRBJ2-5; 8 bases are a match to TRBD1. This CDR3 comprises 11 residues. Germline V gene lookup returns CDR1 DFQATT and CDR2 SNEGSKA (reference sequence).

CDR3 coding DNA: TGTGCCAGCAGCTTAGCGGCTAGCGGGGGGGCCAATGAGCAGTTCTTC. Translating gives CASSLAASGGANEQFF. The genes are TRBV7-2 and TRBJ2-1; 12 nucleotides align to TRBD2. The V segment lost 0 bases and the J segment 6 bases; nucleotides outside the gene matches: 3. This CDR3 comprises 16 residues. The germline V gene has CDR1 SGHTA and CDR2 FQGNSA.

The chain has TRBV7-9 and TRBJ2-1; D may be TRBD2 (6 bases). Germline loops: CDR1 SEHNR, CDR2 FQNEAQ (reference sequence). V lost 3 bases, J lost 8 bases, and 14 bases lay in between. The CDR3 extends over 14 amino acids. The CDR3 region is CASSLDPEGDEQFF. The CDR3 DNA reads TGTGCCAGCAGCTTGGACCCGGAGGGCGATGAGCAGTTCTTC.